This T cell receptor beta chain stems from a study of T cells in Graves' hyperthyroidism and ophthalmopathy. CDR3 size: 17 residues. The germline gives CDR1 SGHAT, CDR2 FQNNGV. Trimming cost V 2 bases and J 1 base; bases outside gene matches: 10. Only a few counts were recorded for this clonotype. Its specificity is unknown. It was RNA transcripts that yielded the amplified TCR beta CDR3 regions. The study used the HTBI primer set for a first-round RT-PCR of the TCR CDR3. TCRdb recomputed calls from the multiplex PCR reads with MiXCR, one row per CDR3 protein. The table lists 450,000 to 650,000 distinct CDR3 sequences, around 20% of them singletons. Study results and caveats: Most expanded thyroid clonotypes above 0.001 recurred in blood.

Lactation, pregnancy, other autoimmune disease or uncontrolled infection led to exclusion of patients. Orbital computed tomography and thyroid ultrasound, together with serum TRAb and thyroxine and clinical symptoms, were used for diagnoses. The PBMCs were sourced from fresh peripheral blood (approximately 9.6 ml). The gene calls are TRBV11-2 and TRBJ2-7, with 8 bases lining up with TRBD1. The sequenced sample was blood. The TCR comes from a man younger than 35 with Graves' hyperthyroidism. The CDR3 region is CASSLPVTGAPSYEQYF. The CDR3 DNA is TGTGCCAGCAGCTTACCCGTGACAGGGGCCCCTTCCTACGAGCAGTACTTC.